The subject of this entry is one T cell receptor beta chain. The sample comes from a study of long-term antiretroviral therapy in people with HIV. The authors ran the immunoSEQ assay, v3.0, at survey level. Each sample had sequencing targeting 40,000-50,000 T-cell genomes. Clones were sequenced by immunoSEQ multiplex PCR, and TCRdb holds only the in-frame ones, with some missing. The sample lists about 14,000 clones, more than 60% occurring once. Germline V gene sequence: CDR1 GTSNPN, CDR2 SVGIG (reference sequence). The CDR3 is made up of 16 amino acids. J gave up 7 bases and V 0 bases, and 13 bases lay outside the gene matches.

The source is a man in his forties with HIV. The rearrangement joins TRBV30 to TRBJ2-5; TRBD1 matches 8 bases. The source was unsorted PBMCs, collected 1.3 years before starting antiretroviral therapy. The CDR3 DNA reads as TGTGCCTGGAGTGTTGGCGGACAGGGCTTATTGGGGACCCAGTACTTC. It translates to CAWSVGGQGLLGTQYF. Variable domain in full (rest from reference TRBV30 and TRBJ2-5): SQTIHQWPATLVQPVGSPLSLECTVEGTSNPNLYWYRQAAGRGLQLLFYSVGIGQISSEVPQNLSASRPQDRQFILSSKKLLLSDSGFYLCAWSVGGQGLLGTQYFGPGTRLLVL.